Included here is one TCR beta chain sequence, with context. This CDR3 region has 17 residues. Germline values: CDR1 MGHRA, CDR2 YSYEKL. The V end was cut by 0 bases, the J end by 4 bases, with 18 bases between. Clones were read by immunoSEQ multiplex PCR, and TCRdb kept only the in-frame ones, dropping some. The sample has 310,000 or so clones; roughly 90% are singletons. These data belong to a study of blood T cell repertoires in COVID-19. The overall study: The cDNA or gDNA used as material had been derived from T cells, B-cell-depleted T cells, or PBMCs.

The receptor was derived from a woman aged 50 to 65 with active or convalescent COVID-19. Sequencing was done on a sample of peripheral blood. J is TRBJ2-5 and V is TRBV4-1; D is possibly TRBD2 (5 bases). CDR3 region: CASSQERSGVLGETQYF. The CDR3, as DNA: TGCGCCAGCAGCCAAGAACGGTCCGGGGTGCTTGGAGAGACCCAGTACTTC.